This is a list of T cell receptor beta chains from one sample in a study of patients and donors after allogeneic stem cell transplantation. TCRdb fed the RT-PCR reads into MiXCR, producing one record per CDR3 protein. Of under 200,000 distinct CDR3 sequences listed, approximately 28% are singletons. The sample was blood, either unsorted or a sorted T cell fraction (not recorded which). Receptor source: a human donor who was either an allogeneic HSCT recipient or a stem cell or donor lymphocyte infusion donor (not recorded which). It is not recorded whose cells these are; they may come from a transplant donor. Each CDR3 is given with its conserved first and last residue. A D gene is named only where the DNA matches it firmly. Clone sizes are given selectively: once, few, many, or a class where the clone is expanded.

j_call clone_size v_call d_call cdr3_aa cdr3_nt
TRBJ2-7 . TRBV12-3/TRBV12-4 . CASGARGGEQYF TGTGCCAGCGGAGCCAGGGGTGGCGAGCAGTACTTC
TRBJ1-2 few TRBV27 . CASSLTRTAYGYTF TGTGCCAGCAGTTTAACGCGGACAGCCTATGGCTACACCTTC
TRBJ2-7 few TRBV9 TRBD1 CASSVGGTGDLHEQYF TGTGCCAGCAGCGTAGGGGGGACAGGGGATTTGCACGAGCAGTACTTC
TRBJ2-7 . TRBV10-3 . CAISVNRAYEQYF TGTGCCATCAGTGTGAACAGAGCCTACGAGCAGTACTTC
TRBJ1-1 . TRBV30 . CAWRRASGTEAFF TGTGCCTGGAGAAGAGCGTCCGGGACTGAAGCTTTCTTT
TRBJ2-2 . TRBV28 TRBD2 CASSLTSVNTGELFF TGTGCCAGCAGCCTAACTAGCGTGAACACCGGGGAGCTGTTTTTT
TRBJ1-1 . TRBV5-1 . CASRQPNTEAFF TGCGCCAGCAGACAGCCGAACACTGAAGCTTTCTTT
TRBJ1-2 . TRBV15 . CATSRDLGPVLYGYTF TGTGCCACCAGCAGAGATCTCGGACCAGTTCTCTATGGCTACACCTTC
TRBJ1-1 few TRBV6-1 TRBD1 CASSETGVGIMNTEAFF TGTGCCAGCAGTGAGACAGGGGTTGGGATTATGAACACTGAAGCTTTCTTT
TRBJ1-1 once TRBV30 . CAWRPRRRFSEAFF TGTGCCTGGAGGCCCAGACGCAGATTTAGTGAAGCTTTCTTT
TRBJ1-2 few TRBV7-9 . CASSLVGQIYGYTF TGTGCCAGCAGCTTAGTGGGTCAGATCTATGGCTACACCTTC
TRBJ1-5 many TRBV24-1 . CATSSGHQPQHF TGTGCCACCAGTAGCGGCCATCAGCCCCAGCATTTT
TRBJ1-2 few TRBV19 TRBD1 CASRNGDSIYGYTF TGTGCCAGTAGGAACGGGGACAGCATCTATGGCTACACCTTC
TRBJ2-1 few TRBV6-2/TRBV6-3 TRBD2 CASSDPTSGYYNEQFF TGTGCCAGCAGTGACCCGACTAGCGGGTACTACAATGAGCAGTTCTTC
TRBJ2-1 few TRBV10-3 TRBD1 CAISPRQGDNEQFF TGTGCCATCAGTCCAAGACAGGGCGACAATGAGCAGTTCTTC
TRBJ1-5 . TRBV24-1 . CATMSGPNQPQHF TGTGCCACCATGTCTGGCCCCAATCAGCCCCAGCATTTT
TRBJ2-5 . TRBV7-7 . CASSLATGYETQYF TGTGCTAGCAGCTTAGCCACAGGGTATGAGACCCAGTACTTC
TRBJ2-3 . TRBV20-1 TRBD2 CSARALAGLRLGTDTQYF TGCAGTGCTAGAGCGCTAGCGGGATTACGTCTGGGGACAGATACGCAGTATTTT
TRBJ1-6 . TRBV28 . CASRSGGRWDNSPLHF TGTGCCAGCAGGTCCGGGGGGCGCTGGGATAATTCACCCCTCCACTTT
TRBJ1-1 . TRBV10-2 . CASCGQNTEAFF TGCGCCAGCTGCGGACAGAACACTGAAGCTTTCTTT
TRBJ2-7 . TRBV5-6 TRBD2 CASSSTSGRPQSSYEQYF TGTGCCAGCAGCTCAACTAGCGGCCGACCCCAGAGCTCCTACGAGCAGTACTTC